This T cell receptor beta chain was observed in a study of cytomegalovirus exposure and HLA in healthy donors. Findings and caveats of the study: A later analysis found most CMV-associated TCR beta chains apparently HLA-restricted.

PCR used 60 Vbeta primers and 13 Jbeta primers. Clones were sequenced by immunoSEQ multiplex PCR, and TCRdb holds only the in-frame ones, with some missing. Of roughly 200,000 clones detected, roughly 78% appear once; the ten largest clones hold under 4.5%. CDR3 length: 13 amino acids. V was cut by 8 bases and J by 0 bases, with 10 bases left in between. Germline CDR1 SGHNT, CDR2 YENEEA. In the case of this clone: Its antigen is unidentified.

The source material was PBMCs. The chain couples TRBV11-3 to TRBJ1-1; D perhaps matches TRBD1 (6 bases). This receptor was identified in a woman between 25 and 40 years old in good health and CMV-seropositive. This CDR3 is CASGGGVNTEAFF. The CDR3 nucleotides read TGTGCCAGCGGGGGCGGAGTGAACACTGAAGCTTTCTTT. The whole variable domain, filled in from reference TRBV11-3 and TRBJ1-1, reads EAGVVQSPRYKIIEKKQPVAFWCNPISGHNTLYWYLQNLGQGPELLIRYENEEAVDDSQLPKDRFSAERLKGVDSTLKIQPAELGDSAVYLCASGGGVNTEAFFGQGTRLTVV.